A single sample gave rise to the 31 T cell receptor beta chains below, sequenced in a study of control samples from healthy donors and cancer patients. Clones were read by immunoSEQ multiplex PCR, and TCRdb kept only the in-frame ones, dropping some. The sample has approximately 120,000 clones, roughly 87% seen once. Material: blood. The source is a man aged 18 to 30 in good health.

This chain uses TRBV4-1 with TRBJ2-7; D possibly corresponds to TRBD2 (5 bases). The CDR3 is 17 amino acids. CDR1 MGHRA and CDR2 YSYEKL come from the germline V gene. V was pared by 0 bases and J by 0 bases, with 15 bases between. CDR3 DNA sequence: TGCGCCAGCAGCCAAGAAATGTTGGGGAGATACTCCTACGAGCAGTACTTC. Amino acid sequence: CASSQEMLGRYSYEQYF.

This chain connects TRBV9 to TRBJ2-1; D may be TRBD1 (7 bases). This CDR3 has 14 amino acids. V was shortened by 4 bases and J by 8 bases, with 16 bases between the two germline ends. Germline lookup yields CDR1 SGDLS and CDR2 YYNGEE. CDR3 in amino acids: CASSPGLQGDEQFF. CDR3 in DNA: TGTGCCAGCAGCCCGGGACTTCAGGGGGATGAGCAGTTCTTC.

This clone has only one observation. The genes are TRBV7-2 and TRBJ2-3, with D perhaps matching TRBD1 (6 bases). V lost 5 bases and J 3 bases, leaving 15 bases between the germline ends. CDR3 length: 15 residues. Germline loops: CDR1 SGHTA, CDR2 FQGNSA. The CDR3 DNA is TGTGCCAGCAGCCTAGGGGGACACGTAACAGATACGCAGTATTTT. It is translated as CASSLGGHVTDTQYF.

Written as DNA, the CDR3 is TGTGCCACCAGTGATGCAGGACGGACGAACACCGGGGAGCTGTTTTTT. It specifies CATSDAGRTNTGELFF. The V gene is TRBV24-1, the J gene TRBJ2-2; D is uncertain. V dropped 3 bases and J dropped 0 bases, with 10 bases sitting between them. Germline V gene data show CDR1 as KGHDR and CDR2 as SFDVKD. The CDR3 is 16 residues long.

This clone has only one observation. The chain uses TRBV6-2 or TRBV6-3 and TRBJ1-5, with D hard to call. V was shortened by 0 bases and J by 6 bases, with 12 bases between the two germline ends. Germline V gene lookup returns CDR1 MNHEY and CDR2 SVGEGT. The CDR3 length is 15 residues. This chain's CDR3 is CASSYSIPLGQPQHF. CDR3 sequence (DNA): TGTGCCAGCAGTTACTCGATTCCTCTCGGTCAGCCCCAGCATTTT.

The genes are TRBV6-2 or TRBV6-3 and TRBJ2-7; D not certain. Germline V CDR1 and CDR2: MNHEY, SVGEGT. V was pared by 2 bases and J by 3 bases, with 11 bases between. The CDR3 runs 14 residues. The CDR3 DNA sequence: TGTGCCAGCAGTTACGCTTTAGGAAGCTACGAGCAGTACTTC. This encodes CASSYALGSYEQYF.

CDR3 region: CASGTGPDNVLTF. CDR3 coding DNA: TGCGCCAGCGGCACCGGGCCGGACAACGTCCTGACTTTC. The J gene is TRBJ2-6, the V gene TRBV5-1; D not certain. The CDR3 length is 13 residues. The V gene's germline CDR1 is SGHRS and CDR2 YFSETQ. With 7 bases removed from V and 9 bases from J, the gap between germline ends came to 14 bases.

V is TRBV12-2 and J is TRBJ2-2. TRBV12-2 represents a pseudogene. This CDR3 is built from 10 residues. The CDR3 nucleotides read TGTGCAAGCCGCTTTGGGGAGCTGTTTTTT. Its translation is CASRFGELFF.

The V and J genes are TRBV6-5 and TRBJ2-3; tentatively, D is TRBD2 (5 bases). The CDR3 consists of 14 residues. The V gene lost 0 bases and the J gene lost 13 bases, with 17 bases spanning the gap. Germline loops: CDR1 MNHEY, CDR2 SVGAGI. In DNA, the CDR3 is TGTGCCAGCAGTTACTCGCCTGGCGAGAGGCGGGAGTATTTT. Its translation is CASSYSPGERREYF.

CDR3 in amino acids: CASSPQAGAVTGELFF. CDR3 coding DNA: TGTGCCAGCTCACCACAGGCGGGAGCGGTTACCGGGGAGCTGTTTTTT. V is TRBV18 and J is TRBJ2-2; 7 bases fit TRBD2. V was clipped by 1 base and J by 5 bases; unmatched bases: 7. CDR1 and CDR2 from the germline V gene are KGHSH and LQKENI. This CDR3 comprises 16 residues.

As DNA, the CDR3 is TGCAGCGCCGTTGTGGGGCGGTACGAGCAGTACTTC. Translation gives CSAVVGRYEQYF. The chain uses TRBV29-1 and TRBJ2-7; D might be TRBD1 (5 bases). CDR1 SQVTM and CDR2 ANQGSEA come from the germline V gene. Between the trimmed V and J ends, which lost 7 bases and 4 bases, there was a span of 14 bases. This CDR3 spans 12 amino acids.

This chain connects TRBV19 to TRBJ1-2, with 8 bases fitting TRBD1. V trimming: 6 bases; J trimming: 4 bases; junction bases outside the gene matches: 10. Germline V gene lookup returns CDR1 LNHDA and CDR2 SQIVND (reference sequence). This CDR3 comprises 15 residues. CDR3 in DNA: TGTGCCAGTAGCCAGACAGGGGCGTATAGCTATGGCTACACCTTC. Translated: CASSQTGAYSYGYTF.

The chain couples TRBV7-8 to TRBJ2-7; D is perhaps TRBD2 (5 bases). Trimming cost V 0 bases and J 3 bases, with 18 bases left between them. The CDR3 is made up of 17 amino acids. CDR1 SGHVS and CDR2 FQNEAQ come from the germline V gene. The CDR3 protein is CASSLATAATQIYEQYF. CDR3 DNA: TGTGCCAGCAGCTTAGCCACAGCGGCGACCCAGATCTACGAGCAGTACTTC.

As concerns this clone: Other nucleotide sequences from this sample produce the same CDR3. The chain uses TRBV19 and TRBJ1-2; possibly TRBD1 for D (6 bases). The CDR3 is 13 amino acids. Germline assignment: CDR1 LNHDA and CDR2 SQIVND (reference sequence). V was cut by 2 bases and J by 4 bases, with 8 bases left in between. The CDR3 region is CASSISGAYGYTF. The CDR3 DNA sequence: TGTGCCAGTAGTATATCGGGGGCCTATGGCTACACCTTC.

This chain connects TRBV19 to TRBJ1-2, with 7 bases aligning to TRBD1. The CDR3 spans 14 residues. Trimming at V came to 6 bases and at J to 4 bases, leaving 8 bases not matched to a gene. The germline V gene encodes CDR1 LNHDA and CDR2 SQIVND (reference sequence). The CDR3 region has the DNA TGTGCCAGTAGCTTGTCGGGACAGCCCTATGGCTACACCTTC. Its translation is CASSLSGQPYGYTF.

The chain couples TRBV7-9 to TRBJ1-4; D remains unclear. The V gene lost 9 bases and the J gene lost 4 bases, with 15 bases spanning the gap. CDR1 SEHNR and CDR2 FQNEAQ come from the germline V gene (reference sequence). The CDR3 has 14 residues. CDR3 region: CASSDKPLNEKLFF. The CDR3 nucleotides read TGTGCCAGTAGTGACAAGCCCCTTAATGAAAAACTGTTTTTT.

The chain combines TRBV7-2 with TRBJ2-1; 8 bases fit TRBD1. Looked up from germline, CDR1 is SGHTA and CDR2 is FQGNSA. The CDR3 runs 15 residues. J lost 1 base, V lost 4 bases, and 3 bases had no gene match. The CDR3 DNA is TGTGCCAGCAGCTATGACAGGGGTTCCTACAATGAGCAGTTCTTC. This sequence encodes CASSYDRGSYNEQFF.

The chain has TRBV10-3 and TRBJ2-1, with 9 positions matching TRBD2. Losses at the gene ends were 3 bases for V and 0 bases for J; bases not matched to a gene: 0. Germline V lookup: CDR1 ENHRY, CDR2 SYGVKD. The CDR3 covers 15 residues. In nucleotides, the CDR3 is TGTGCCATCAGTGATAGCGGGAGCTCCTACAATGAGCAGTTCTTC. It encodes CAISDSGSSYNEQFF.

The chain is built from TRBV6-2 or TRBV6-3 and TRBJ2-7; TRBD2 agrees at 7 bases. From germline, CDR1 is MNHEY and CDR2 SVGEGT. V was pared by 2 bases and J by 7 bases, with 11 bases of the junction left unmatched. CDR3 size: 15 residues. In DNA form, the CDR3 reads TGTGCCAGCAGTTACGGGGGGGGTCCCGTCCGAGAGCAGTACTTC. Its protein is CASSYGGGPVREQYF.

The V call is TRBV6-2 or TRBV6-3, the J call TRBJ1-1; no definite D call. V lost 6 bases and J 4 bases, leaving 15 bases between the germline ends. There are 14 residues in the CDR3. Per the germline V gene, CDR1 is MNHEY and CDR2 is SVGEGT. This CDR3 reads CASSPATAGTEAFF. As DNA, the CDR3 is TGTGCCAGCAGCCCGGCAACTGCTGGCACTGAAGCTTTCTTT.

CDR3 amino acids: CASSYKSLDIQYF. CDR3 nucleotides: TGTGCCAGCAGTTACAAGTCCCTAGACATTCAGTACTTC. The chain joins TRBV6-2 or TRBV6-3 to TRBJ2-4, with D uncertain. CDR3 length: 13 amino acids. Per germline, CDR1 MNHEY and CDR2 SVGEGT. The V end lost 2 bases, the J end lost 8 bases, and 10 bases lay between the germline ends.

The rearrangement joins TRBV10-3 to TRBJ2-7; weak D call: TRBD2 (5 bases). The germline CDR1 and CDR2 sequences are ENHRY and SYGVKD. The CDR3 has 15 residues. Trimming took 0 bases from V and 2 from J, leaving 11 bases between them. The CDR3 sequence is CAISESAGVAYEQYF. The DNA for the CDR3 is TGTGCCATCAGTGAGTCAGCCGGGGTAGCCTACGAGCAGTACTTC.

This clone was recorded a few times. The rearrangement uses TRBV28 and TRBJ2-7; D perhaps matches TRBD1 (7 bases). The CDR3 has 15 amino acids. The V gene's germline CDR1 is MDHEN and CDR2 SYDVKM. V lost 6 bases and J 2 bases, leaving 17 bases between the germline ends. CDR3 in amino acids: CASSPRRDRTYEQYF. In DNA, the CDR3 is TGTGCCAGCAGCCCCAGGCGGGACAGAACCTACGAGCAGTACTTC.

This clone showed up just once. CDR3 sequence: CASSLSRTANTGELFF. CDR3 sequence (DNA): TGTGCCAGCAGTTTATCTCGGACGGCGAACACCGGGGAGCTGTTTTTT. V and J are TRBV27 and TRBJ2-2; no reliable D call. In germline, CDR1 is MNHEY, CDR2 SMNVEV (reference sequence). The CDR3 consists of 16 residues. The V end was cut by 0 bases, the J end by 0 bases, with 8 bases between.

This clone occurred once. This chain links TRBV27 with TRBJ2-7, with unresolved D. Germline-derived CDR1 and CDR2 are MNHEY and SMNVEV (reference sequence). This CDR3 region has 13 residues. V was cut by 0 bases and J by 3 bases, with 6 bases left in between. The CDR3 coding sequence is TGTGCCAGCAGTTTATCTTCCGGCTACGAGCAGTACTTC. Translated: CASSLSSGYEQYF.

There are a few counts of this clone. The rearrangement joins TRBV24-1 to TRBJ1-1, with 7 bases lining up with TRBD1. This CDR3 is built from 16 residues. The germline CDR1 and CDR2 sequences are KGHDR and SFDVKD. V dropped 4 bases and J dropped 8; count of bases not matched to a gene: 15. CDR3 in amino acids: CATSDGTAGRPTEAFF. In DNA, the CDR3 is TGTGCCACCAGTGACGGGACAGCCGGGAGACCAACGGAAGCTTTCTTT.

The chain is built from TRBV10-3 and TRBJ1-4, with TRBD1 matching 10 bases. This CDR3 spans 18 amino acids. V lost 8 bases to trimming and J lost 0 bases; unmatched junction nucleotides: 12. Germline CDR1 reads ENHRY; CDR2 reads SYGVKD. CDR3 nucleotides: TGTGCCATCGGGTCGGGACAGGGGCCAACTTCAACTAATGAAAAACTGTTTTTT. It specifies CAIGSGQGPTSTNEKLFF.

The rearrangement uses TRBV4-2 and TRBJ1-1; TRBD1 agrees at 7 bases. This CDR3 has 16 residues. CDR1 LGHNA and CDR2 YNFKEQ come from the germline V gene. Losses at the gene ends were 0 bases for V and 6 bases for J; bases not matched to a gene: 10. Here the CDR3 DNA reads TGTGCCAGCAGCCAAGATCCGGGCGGACAGGCCTCTGAAGCTTTCTTT. Translating gives CASSQDPGGQASEAFF.

V gene TRBV10-3 combines with J gene TRBJ2-1; 8 nucleotides line up with TRBD1. Germline V gene data show CDR1 as ENHRY and CDR2 as SYGVKD. The CDR3 contains 13 residues. J lost 7 bases, V lost 8 bases, and 7 bases had no gene match. CDR3 sequence (DNA): TGTGCCATCCCCGGCAGGGGGCAAAATGAGCAGTTCTTC. Protein: CAIPGRGQNEQFF.

The chain links TRBV18 to TRBJ2-1, with D unresolved. Germline V gene data show CDR1 as KGHSH and CDR2 as LQKENI. Trimming left V 3 bases short and J 6 bases short, with 18 bases between. The CDR3 totals 16 residues. The CDR3 coding sequence is TGTGCCAGCTCACCCCTGGTTCTAACTGCTATCAATGAGCAGTTCTTC. The encoded protein is CASSPLVLTAINEQFF.

The chain is built from TRBV7-8 and TRBJ2-7, with a possible D match to TRBD2 (6 bases). Germline values: CDR1 SGHVS, CDR2 FQNEAQ. The CDR3 has 14 amino acids. V was shortened by 4 bases and J by 4 bases, with 14 bases between the two germline ends. CDR3 nucleotides: TGTGCCAGCAGCTCTAGCGCCAAGGGGTACGAGCAGTACTTC. Its translation: CASSSSAKGYEQYF.